Sequencing of this T cell receptor beta chain was carried out in a study of CD8+ T cells in alopecia areata (dated by TCRdb to the late 2010s). As for the study more broadly: The treated patients, all with moderate-to-severe alopecia areata, were enrolled in an open-label pilot trial of oral tofacitinib given at 5 to 10 mg twice daily. Tofacitinib was given for 6 to 18 months, followed by 6 months of follow-up off drug to assess delayed response and recurrence. To study T cell clonal expansion in alopecia areata, the researchers applied high-throughput TCRbeta sequencing to both the C3H/HeJ mouse model and human patients. On the human side, TCRbeta sequencing was run on scalp tissue and on sorted CD4+ and CD8+ peripheral blood T cells from healthy controls and from alopecia areata patients with either patchy or totalis/universalis disease. Biopsies were taken from tofacitinib-treated patients at baseline and again at 4 and 24 weeks into treatment, and several of those patients also had a later scalp biopsy. Scalp clonality was compared among normal scalp (n=4), patchy alopecia areata scalp (n=8), and alopecia totalis/universalis scalp (n=8). RNA came from the PAXgene miRNA kit for fixed scalp, the miRNeasy kit for PBMCs, and the RNeasy kit for mouse skin. TCRbeta CDR3 regions were amplified by immunoSEQ multiplex PCR using 35 Vbeta forward and 13 Jbeta reverse primers.

The time point label for this specimen denotes: baseline before oral tofacitinib. From alopecia areata patients, peripheral blood was collected along with lesional scalp punch biopsies. After PBMCs were isolated by density centrifugation and stained for CD3, CD4 and CD8, a FACSAria was used to sort CD4+ and CD8+ T cells. In regard to this clone: Its antigen specificity is not known. No quality values exist for individual bases; no much larger clone is one base distant.

Beyond this particular receptor, the publication reports: Lesional scalp, especially in alopecia totalis/universalis, showed higher clonality and more expanded CD8+ clones than normal scalp, suggesting antigenic drive. Scalp TCR repertoire analysis is complicated because resident alphabeta T cells in normal human skin are also sequenced, whereas mouse skin is dominated by gammadelta T cells. Shared TCR sequences between patients were less evident than in mice, which may be partly attributable to HLA diversity in the patient population.

From the cysteine up to the phenylalanine, the CDR3 has a length of 17 residues. Only CDR3 DNA remains: 51 bases, in frame from the first base. Sequences MGHRA (CDR1) and YSYEKL (CDR2) are obtained from the germline V gene. A distance of 19 bases separates the germline ends of V and J, which lose 3 bases and 2 bases respectively. Library generation was performed with the immunoSEQ multiplex PCR assay. For TCR sequencing, RNA was extracted from every sample and reverse transcribed into cDNA to serve as template. First-strand cDNA was synthesized with SuperScript III using a 2:1 mix of oligo-dT and random hexamers. A synthetic immune receptor repertoire was used to gauge amplification bias, and whatever bias remained was removed computationally. The authors processed their data as follows. Raw reads were preprocessed for error removal, and CDR3 was defined according to IMGT conventions as running from the conserved cysteine to phenylalanine. Clonality was computed by normalizing Shannon entropy by log2 of the number of productive unique TCRs and subtracting the result from 1. Whether scalp clones were CD4 or CD8 was inferred by matching scalp TCRbeta sequences against CD4 and CD8 repertoires sorted from blood. Drawn from immuneACCESS, this table holds only the in-frame rearrangements with V and J called that TCRdb kept. Clones are partly lost; checked studies trace under half to an unresolved V gene and leave the rest unexplained. D and trimming come from the DNA, and the V and J calls and clone size come from that table. The sample contains 250,000 or so clones, 67% of them found a single time. Of the sample, around 1.2% falls within the top ten clones.

This TCR was sampled from a human donor with alopecia areata. The sample consisted of CD4+ T cells sorted from blood, taken at week 0. The sequence links TRBV4-1 to TRBJ2-5; TRBD1 is a possible D gene, resting on 5 matching bases. Read as DNA, the sequence is TGCGCCAGCAGCCAGGACCACCAAGGGGTGGGGCAAGAGACCCAGTACTTC. Translated, this gives CASSQDHQGVGQETQYF.